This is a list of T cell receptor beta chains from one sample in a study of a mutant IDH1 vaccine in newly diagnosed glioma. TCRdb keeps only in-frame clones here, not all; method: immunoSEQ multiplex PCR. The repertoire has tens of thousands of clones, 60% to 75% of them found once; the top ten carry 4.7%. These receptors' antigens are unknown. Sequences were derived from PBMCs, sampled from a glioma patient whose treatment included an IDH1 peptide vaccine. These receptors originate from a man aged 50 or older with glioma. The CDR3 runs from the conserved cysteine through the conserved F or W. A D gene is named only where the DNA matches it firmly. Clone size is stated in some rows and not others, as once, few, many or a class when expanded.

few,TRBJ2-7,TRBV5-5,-,TGTGCCAGCAGCCCGGCCGCAGGGGTCTCCTACGAGCAGTACTTC,CASSPAAGVSYEQYF
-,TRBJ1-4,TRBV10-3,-,TGTGCCATCAAGGGGAGAGAGGGTGAAAAACTGTTTTTT,CAIKGREGEKLFF
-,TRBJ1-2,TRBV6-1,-,TGTGCCAGCAGGAGGACCTTCGGTAACTATGGCTACACCTTC,CASRRTFGNYGYTF
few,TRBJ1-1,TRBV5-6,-,TGTGCCAGCAGCCCCCTAGGGGCAGGAATAATGAACACTGAAGCTTTCTTT,CASSPLGAGIMNTEAFF
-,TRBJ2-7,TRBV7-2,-,TGTGCCAGCAGCTTAGGGACAGCCTTTGACGGCTACGAGCAGTACTTC,CASSLGTAFDGYEQYF
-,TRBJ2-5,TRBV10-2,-,TGCGCCAGCAGTGATTGGCAGGGAACAGACGAGACCCAGTACTTC,CASSDWQGTDETQYF
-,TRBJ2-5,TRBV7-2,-,TGTGCCAGCAGCTTGGGCAGGGCAGAGACCCAGTACTTC,CASSLGRAETQYF
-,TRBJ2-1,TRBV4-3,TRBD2,TGCGCCAGCAGCCAATCGGCGGGGGGGGCTTATGATGAGCAGTTCTTC,CASSQSAGGAYDEQFF
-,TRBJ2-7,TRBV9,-,TGTGCCAGCAGCGTTTCCCCGGCCTACGAGCAGTACTTC,CASSVSPAYEQYF
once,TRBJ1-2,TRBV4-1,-,TGCGCCAGCAGCGATCGACAAGAATATGGCTACACCTTC,CASSDRQEYGYTF
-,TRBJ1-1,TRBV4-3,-,TGCGCCAGCAGCCAAGATGCGAACACTGAAGCTTTCTTT,CASSQDANTEAFF
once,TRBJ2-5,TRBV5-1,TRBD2,TGCGCCAGCAGCTCCGGGGGGGGAGAGACCCAGTACTTC,CASSSGGGETQYF
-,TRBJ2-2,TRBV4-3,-,TGCGCCAGCAGCCAAGCCAGGGCTGACCCCGGGGAGCTGTTTTTT,CASSQARADPGELFF
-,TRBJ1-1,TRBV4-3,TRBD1,TGCGCCAGCGGTAAGGCAGGGGGGACTGAAGCTTTCTTT,CASGKAGGTEAFF
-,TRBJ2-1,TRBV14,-,TGTGCCAGCAGCCCTTTCAGGGGTACCTACAATGAGCAGTTCTTC,CASSPFRGTYNEQFF
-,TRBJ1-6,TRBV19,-,TGTGCCAGTAGTATAGCCGTCAGGGATAATTCACCCCTCCACTTT,CASSIAVRDNSPLHF
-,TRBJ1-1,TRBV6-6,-,TGTGCCAGCAAGGCAGCCCTGAACACTGAAGCTTTCTTT,CASKAALNTEAFF
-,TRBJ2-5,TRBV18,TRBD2,TGTGCCAGCTCACCACCGGGCGGGGGGGCCATCGAGACCCAGTACTTC,CASSPPGGGAIETQYF
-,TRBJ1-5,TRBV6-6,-,TGTGCCAGCGCCCCGGACCCAACCCGGCCCCAGCATTTT,CASAPDPTRPQHF
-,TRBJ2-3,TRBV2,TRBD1,TGTGCCAGCAGTGGGAACAGGGGCGCAGATACGCAGTATTTT,CASSGNRGADTQYF
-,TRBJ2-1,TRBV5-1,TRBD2,TGCGCCTCCGAGAGCGGGGTGGAGTACAATGAGCAGTTCTTC,CASESGVEYNEQFF
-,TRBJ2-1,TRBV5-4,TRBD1,TGTGCCAGCAGCGGGGACAGCTCCTACAATGAGCAGTTCTTC,CASSGDSSYNEQFF
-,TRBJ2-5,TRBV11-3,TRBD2,TGTGCCAGCAGCATCGGGACTAGCGGGACAGAGACCCAGTACTTC,CASSIGTSGTETQYF
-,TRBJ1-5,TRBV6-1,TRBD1,TGTGCCAGCAGGGGACAGGGGGCGGACAATCAGCCCCAGCATTTT,CASRGQGADNQPQHF
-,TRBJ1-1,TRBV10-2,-,TGCGCCAGCAAGGGCAGGTACGATGTTGGAGCTTTCTTT,CASKGRYDVGAFF
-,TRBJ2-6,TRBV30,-,TGTGCCTGGGGGGGTCAGCCTGGGGCCAACGTCCTGACTTTC,CAWGGQPGANVLTF
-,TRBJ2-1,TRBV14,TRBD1,TGTGCCAGCAGTACTACGAGACAGGGAAACAATGAGCAGTTCTTC,CASSTTRQGNNEQFF
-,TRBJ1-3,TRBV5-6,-,TGTGCCAGCAGCTTAGACAGTTCTGGAAACACCATATATTTT,CASSLDSSGNTIYF
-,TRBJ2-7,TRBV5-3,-,TGTGCCAGAAGCTTGGAACTTCCAGGCTCCTACGAGCAGTACTTC,CARSLELPGSYEQYF
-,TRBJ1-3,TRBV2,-,TGTGCCAGCAAGGGACGGACTATAAGCTCTGGAAACACCATATATTTT,CASKGRTISSGNTIYF
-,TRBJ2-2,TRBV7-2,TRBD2,TGTGCCAGCAGCCCCTCCCGGGGGAGGGACGGGGAGCTGTTTTTT,CASSPSRGRDGELFF
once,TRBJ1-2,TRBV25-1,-,TGTGCCAGCAGCATGTGGCCGCCAGGTGGCTACACCTTC,CASSMWPPGGYTF
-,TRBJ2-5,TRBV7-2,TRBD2,TGTGCCAGCAGCGAAACTAGCGGGGGGGCGGGGGAGACCCAGTACTTC,CASSETSGGAGETQYF
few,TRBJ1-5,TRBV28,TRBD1,TGTGCCAGCAGAAACGACAGGGGGGGCAATCAGCCCCAGCATTTT,CASRNDRGGNQPQHF
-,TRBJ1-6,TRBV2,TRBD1,TGTGCCAGCAGGAGGACAGGGGGTTCCTATAATTCACCCCTCCACTTT,CASRRTGGSYNSPLHF
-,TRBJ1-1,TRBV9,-,TGTGCCAGCAGCCCATCTGGGGGGCTCGGGAACACTGAAGCTTTCTTT,CASSPSGGLGNTEAFF
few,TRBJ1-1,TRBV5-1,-,TGCGCCAGCAGCTTTGAGGGGTTGAACACTGAAGCTTTCTTT,CASSFEGLNTEAFF
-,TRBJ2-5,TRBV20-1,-,TGCAGGTTCTTGTACCAAGAGACCCAGTACTTC,CRFLYQETQYF
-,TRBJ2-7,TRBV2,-,TGTGCCAGCAAGGAAAACTACGAGCAGTACTTC,CASKENYEQYF
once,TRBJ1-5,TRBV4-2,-,TGTGCCAGCAGCCAAGGGCACAATCAGCCCCAGCATTTT,CASSQGHNQPQHF
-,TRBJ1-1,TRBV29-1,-,TGCAGCGTTGAAGGGGGGACCCTGGCTGGGACTGAAGCTTTCTTT,CSVEGGTLAGTEAFF
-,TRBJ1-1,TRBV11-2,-,TGTGCCAGCAGCTTAATATCCGGGAGGATCACTGAAGCTTTCTTT,CASSLISGRITEAFF
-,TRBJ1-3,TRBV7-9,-,TGTGCCAGCAGCTTAGAGGTTCCTGGAAACACCATATATTTT,CASSLEVPGNTIYF
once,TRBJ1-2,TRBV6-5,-,TGTGCCAGCAGTTACTCAATTGTAGGAGGGGCGGATGGCTACACCTTC,CASSYSIVGGADGYTF
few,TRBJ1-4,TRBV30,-,TGTGCCTCATTTGGAGCTAATGAAAAACTGTTTTTT,CASFGANEKLFF
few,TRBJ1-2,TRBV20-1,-,TGCAGTGCTAGTGTTGTCAGAGGCTACACCTTC,CSASVVRGYTF
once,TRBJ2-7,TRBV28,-,TGTGCCACCGACAGGTCGGGGGAGCAGTACTTC,CATDRSGEQYF
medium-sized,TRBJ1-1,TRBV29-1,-,TGCAGCGTTGAAGTCCCGGGGATAACTGAAGCTTTCTTT,CSVEVPGITEAFF